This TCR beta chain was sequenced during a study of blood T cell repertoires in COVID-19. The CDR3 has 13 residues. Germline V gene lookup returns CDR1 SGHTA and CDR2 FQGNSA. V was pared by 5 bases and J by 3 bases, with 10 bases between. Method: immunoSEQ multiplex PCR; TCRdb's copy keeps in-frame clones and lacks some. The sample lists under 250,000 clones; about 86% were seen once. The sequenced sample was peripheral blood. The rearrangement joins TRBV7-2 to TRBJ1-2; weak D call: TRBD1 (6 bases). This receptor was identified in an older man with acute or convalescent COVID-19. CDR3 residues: CASSPQGDYGYTF. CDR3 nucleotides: TGTGCCAGCAGCCCACAGGGAGACTATGGCTACACCTTC.